This entry lists 19 T cell receptor beta chains sequenced from one sample in a study of human T cells and chemical hapten exposure. The sample's time point: patch test 2, 6 weeks after DPC sensitization. The treatment: therapeutic diphenylcyclopropenone sensitization with weekly scalp DPC. TCRdb recomputed calls from the RACE reads with MiXCR, one row per CDR3 protein. The sample yields around 360,000 distinct CDR3 sequences, nearly 6.5% seen once. Sequenced here: whole blood, sampled in connection with sensitization to the hapten diphenylcyclopropenone (DPC). These TCRs come from a woman under 30 with alopecia areata. Some clones in this sample may be carry-over from other donors' samples.

The V and J genes are TRBV10-3 and TRBJ2-7; the D is unclear. V was pared by 10 bases and J by 0 bases, with 7 bases between. This CDR3 region has 11 residues. From germline, CDR1 is ENHRY and CDR2 SYGVKD. Here the CDR3 reads CATAASYEQYF. Here the CDR3 DNA reads TGTGCCACCGCCGCCTCCTACGAGCAGTACTTC.

In its sample, this clonotype was seen a few times. This chain uses TRBV4-2 with TRBJ1-2, with D unclear. V gave up 0 bases and J gave up 8 bases, with 7 bases separating them. Germline CDR1 and CDR2: LGHNA and YNFKEQ. This CDR3 region has 12 residues. The CDR3 DNA reads TGTGCCAGCAGCCAAGATGTATCAGGCTACACCTTC. Translation: CASSQDVSGYTF.

This clonotype was found a few times. The V gene is TRBV7-2, the J gene TRBJ2-5; 8 bases match TRBD1. The V gene's germline CDR1 is SGHTA and CDR2 FQGNSA. Trimming cost V 6 bases and J 2 bases; bases outside gene matches: 8. CDR3 size: 15 residues. CDR3 in DNA: TGTGCCAGCAGGCCAGGGGGCACGAGGCAAGAGACCCAGTACTTC. Translation: CASRPGGTRQETQYF.

This clonotype has a handful of counts. This rearrangement joins TRBV20-1 to TRBJ1-6; 7 nucleotides align to TRBD1. The CDR3 contains 15 residues. With 3 bases clipped from V and 4 bases from J, the junction kept 6 bases outside the gene matches. CDR1 and CDR2 from the germline V gene are DFQATT and SNEGSKA (reference sequence). The chain's CDR3 is CSARVTGRYNSPLHF. The CDR3 DNA follows: TGCAGTGCTAGGGTGACAGGGCGGTATAATTCACCCCTCCACTTT.

This clonotype was seen a few times. The chain employs TRBV7-8 and TRBJ2-1; D is unclear. Germline-derived CDR1 and CDR2 are SGHVS and FQNEAQ. CDR3 length: 15 amino acids. V lost 5 bases and J 2 bases, leaving 13 bases between the germline ends. The CDR3 here is CASSATTTPYNEQFF. In DNA, the CDR3 is TGTGCCAGCAGCGCGACAACCACCCCCTACAATGAGCAGTTCTTC.

This clonotype turned up a few times. The gene calls are TRBV27 and TRBJ1-5; 11 nucleotides agree with TRBD1. J was trimmed by 6 bases and V by 8 bases; bases with no gene match: 3. Per germline, CDR1 MNHEY and CDR2 SMNVEV (reference sequence). The CDR3 is made up of 13 amino acids. The CDR3 nucleotides are TGTGCCAGCGGACAGGGGGCATCTCAGCCCCAGCATTTT. Translated: CASGQGASQPQHF.

The gene calls are TRBV6-2 or TRBV6-3 and TRBJ1-1, with a possible D match to TRBD1 (6 bases). The CDR3 covers 15 residues. Per germline, CDR1 MNHEY and CDR2 SVGEGT. With 5 bases removed from V and 4 bases from J, the gap between germline ends came to 17 bases. The CDR3 nucleotides read TGTGCCAGCAGTATCGCCGGGGGGGCAGGCACTGAAGCTTTCTTT. Translation gives CASSIAGGAGTEAFF.

The genes are TRBV11-3 and TRBJ2-3, with D possibly matching TRBD1 (6 bases). V was shortened by 3 bases and J by 0 bases, with 10 bases between the two germline ends. The germline gives CDR1 SGHNT, CDR2 YENEEA. CDR3 length equals 15 residues. CDR3 region: CASSFQGKSTDTQYF. The CDR3 DNA reads as TGTGCCAGCAGCTTCCAGGGGAAAAGCACAGATACGCAGTATTTT. Based on the CDR3 plus reference TRBV11-3 and TRBJ2-3, the full variable domain is EAGVVQSPRYKIIEKKQPVAFWCNPISGHNTLYWYLQNLGQGPELLIRYENEEAVDDSQLPKDRFSAERLKGVDSTLKIQPAELGDSAVYLCASSFQGKSTDTQYFGPGTRLTVL.

This clonotype was recorded at least ten times. The V call is TRBV29-1, the J call TRBJ2-1; D perhaps matches TRBD2 (6 bases). Looked up from germline, CDR1 is SQVTM and CDR2 is ANQGSEA. The CDR3 runs 15 residues. The V and J ends lost 5 bases and 8 bases respectively, with 22 bases between them. The DNA for the CDR3 is TGCAGCGTTCCCTCCCCCTTACTAGCTAGGGATGAGCAGTTCTTC. Encoded protein: CSVPSPLLARDEQFF.

V is TRBV10-3 and J is TRBJ1-6, with D possibly being TRBD1 (5 bases). Trimming left V 6 bases short and J 5 bases short, with 17 bases between. Germline lookup yields CDR1 ENHRY and CDR2 SYGVKD. This CDR3 region has 16 residues. CDR3: CAIREGTRGDNSPLHF. The CDR3 nucleotides read TGTGCCATCAGAGAAGGGACTCGAGGTGATAATTCACCCCTCCACTTT.

This clonotype was observed many times. The chain is built from TRBV18 and TRBJ1-2; D is ambiguous. V dropped 2 bases and J dropped 0 bases, with 10 bases sitting between them. Germline V gene lookup returns CDR1 KGHSH and CDR2 LQKENI. The CDR3 spans 15 residues. The CDR3 region is CASSPVTETNYGYTF. The CDR3 bases are TGTGCCAGCTCACCAGTGACGGAGACTAACTATGGCTACACCTTC.

The rearrangement uses TRBV15 and TRBJ2-1; D may be TRBD1 (6 bases). V was clipped by 4 bases and J by 7 bases, with 17 bases between them. Looked up from germline, CDR1 is LNHNV and CDR2 is YYDKDF (reference sequence). This CDR3 is 15 amino acids long. The CDR3 loop reads CATSTRDTGLNEQFF. For the CDR3, the DNA is TGTGCCACCAGCACCCGGGACACGGGTTTGAATGAGCAGTTCTTC.

The V and J genes are TRBV29-1 and TRBJ1-1, with D unclear. This CDR3 has 11 amino acids. Germline V gene data show CDR1 as SQVTM and CDR2 as ANQGSEA. Trimming cost V 0 bases and J 11 bases, with 10 bases left between them. For the CDR3, the DNA is TGCAGCGTTGAAGATCGACGAGGCGCTTTCTTT. Translation gives CSVEDRRGAFF.

This clonotype occurred many times. The V gene is TRBV4-3, the J gene TRBJ2-5; D gene ambiguous. Germline CDR1 LGHNA, CDR2 YSLEER. The CDR3 spans 13 residues. V was pared by 0 bases and J by 1 base, with 3 bases between. The CDR3 loop reads CASSQDLQETQYF. Written as DNA, the CDR3 is TGCGCCAGCAGCCAAGATCTCCAAGAGACCCAGTACTTC.

This clonotype was seen more than once but under ten times. V and J are TRBV7-2 and TRBJ2-3, with D possibly matching TRBD2 (6 bases). V was clipped by 1 base and J by 8 bases, with 25 bases between them. The CDR3 has 18 amino acids. Germline loops: CDR1 SGHTA, CDR2 FQGNSA. The CDR3 is CASSLDRGGAGRQRTQYF. CDR3 nucleotides: TGTGCCAGCAGCTTAGACCGGGGCGGGGCGGGGCGTCAGCGTACGCAGTATTTT.

The table lists this clonotype with a few counts. The chain has TRBV6-5 and TRBJ2-3; TRBD1 matches 9 bases. This CDR3 contains 15 residues. V gave up 6 bases and J gave up 1 base; unmatched junction bases: 5. Looked up from germline, CDR1 is MNHEY and CDR2 is SVGAGI. CDR3 residues: CASRIRQGGTDTQYF. The CDR3, as DNA: TGTGCCAGCAGGATTCGACAGGGGGGCACAGATACGCAGTATTTT.

V and J are TRBV18 and TRBJ2-7; D possibly uses TRBD1 or TRBD2 (6 bases each). The CDR3 loop spans 15 amino acids. The germline gives CDR1 KGHSH, CDR2 LQKENI. V was shortened by 4 bases and J by 3 bases, with 16 bases between the two germline ends. The CDR3 reads CASSQPWGANYEQYF. The CDR3 DNA sequence: TGTGCCAGCTCACAGCCTTGGGGGGCAAACTACGAGCAGTACTTC.

This clonotype has a handful of counts. The V gene is TRBV6-2 or TRBV6-3, the J gene TRBJ2-2, with D possibly being TRBD2 (5 bases). The ends were cut back, 5 bases at V and 6 bases at J, with 16 bases in the middle. Per the germline V gene, CDR1 is MNHEY and CDR2 is SVGEGT. The CDR3 totals 15 residues. CDR3 protein: CASSHDSYGAGELFF. The CDR3 coding sequence is TGTGCCAGCAGTCACGACTCCTACGGGGCCGGGGAGCTGTTTTTT.

This clonotype was recorded many times. This chain connects TRBV6-6 to TRBJ1-6; D is undetermined. The CDR3 spans 15 residues. V dropped 0 bases and J dropped 9 bases, with 12 bases sitting between them. CDR1 MNHNY and CDR2 SVGAGI come from the germline V gene (reference sequence). The CDR3 here is CASSYSPELSSPLHF. CDR3 DNA sequence: TGTGCCAGCAGTTACTCCCCTGAACTCTCTTCACCCCTCCACTTT.